These 3 T cell receptor beta chains were all obtained from the same sample, sequenced in a study of T cell repertoires in cytomegalovirus infection. These receptors have no identified antigens. TCRdb redid the calling of the reads with MiXCR, one entry per CDR3 protein. Seen here are roughly 860,000 distinct CDR3 sequences, approximately 29% observed once, and the top ten hold around 11%. The source material was cultured CD8+ T cells from PBMCs, sampled from culture after CMV antigen stimulation. The origin of the receptors is a human donor in good health (CMV status not recorded). Some clones in this sample may be carry-over from other donors' samples.

There are a few counts of this clonotype. CDR3: CASSQDHPDTQYF. The DNA for the CDR3 is TGCGCCAGCAGCCAAGATCACCCTGATACGCAGTATTTT. The chain carries TRBV4-3 and TRBJ2-3; D is uncertain. V lost 0 bases to trimming and J lost 6 bases, with 7 bases between them. Germline CDR1 reads LGHNA; CDR2 reads YSLEER. This CDR3 is 13 amino acids long.

This clonotype occurred a few times. This chain joins TRBV20-1 and TRBJ2-7, with D possibly matching TRBD1 (6 bases). This CDR3 region has 15 residues. The ends were cut back, 6 bases at V and 1 base at J, with 19 bases in the middle. Germline lookup yields CDR1 DFQATT and CDR2 SNEGSKA (reference sequence). The CDR3 sequence: CSAETGTLTSYEQYV. The CDR3, as DNA: TGCAGTGCCGAAACCGGGACACTTACTTCCTACGAGCAGTACGTC.

This clonotype has just one count. The chain carries TRBV7-6 and TRBJ1-1, with D possibly being TRBD1 (6 bases). Germline V gene sequence: CDR1 SGHVS, CDR2 FNYEAQ. V dropped 10 bases and J dropped 1 base, with 22 bases sitting between them. CDR3 length equals 16 residues. Here the CDR3 reads CANTDRRGKQNTEAFF. CDR3 bases: TGTGCCAACACCGACCGGAGGGGGAAGCAGAACACTGAAGCTTTCTTT.